This T cell receptor (beta chain) was sequenced in a study of PD-1 blockade in classical Hodgkin lymphoma. This CDR3 is built from 14 residues. V gave up 1 base and J gave up 1 base, with 7 bases separating them. Germline CDR1 is LNHNV and CDR2 is YYDKDF (reference sequence). Regarding time point: newly diagnosed, previously untreated cHL patient sample. PBMCs representing newly diagnosed, untreated classical Hodgkin lymphoma functioned as the comparison. Study conclusions and caveats: Newly diagnosed patients were said to have less baseline TCR diversity than healthy donors did. Undefined causes, possibly disease activity or prior therapy, underlie the repertoire differences.

A word on this clone: Its antigen remains unidentified.

Repertoires were generated with immunoSEQ multiplex PCR, while TCRdb's copy carries only in-frame clones and drops some. The sample has approximately 17,000 clones, 70% to 90% seen once. The clonotype was recovered from a human donor with classical Hodgkin lymphoma. The V call is TRBV15, the J call TRBJ2-5; D is ambiguous. The sequenced sample was peripheral blood mononuclear cells (PBMCs). Here the CDR3 reads CATSRGRAQETQYF. CDR3 nucleotides: TGTGCCACCAGCAGAGGACGGGCCCAAGAGACCCAGTACTTC.